Only a few counts were recorded for the clone carrying this T cell receptor beta chain. Its antigen is not known. This sample stems from a study of blood T cells in healthy people across ages. Findings and limits, study-wide: Roughly linear declines in TCR beta diversity per million T cells occurred with age.

The CDR3 length is 15 residues. The ends lost 3 bases at V and 2 bases at J; junction bases unmatched: 2. Germline assignment: CDR1 SGDLS and CDR2 YYNGEE. A sample-barcoded 5' primer and a J-beta primer mix were used in a second PCR of roughly 6 to 12 cycles. Each CDR3 protein gets one entry after TCRdb re-called the 5' RACE reads with MiXCR. The sample carries roughly 2 million distinct CDR3 sequences, roughly 52% recorded once. The sample consisted of blood. The chain couples TRBV9 to TRBJ2-5; 12 bases match TRBD2. The clonotype comes from a woman in her thirties or forties in good health. The CDR3 sequence: CASSASGGGQETQYF. The CDR3 DNA reads TGTGCCAGCAGCGCTAGCGGGGGGGGTCAAGAGACCCAGTACTTC. Full variable domain (outside the CDR3, taken from reference TRBV9 and TRBJ2-5): DSGVTQTPKHLITATGQRVTLRCSPRSGDLSVYWYQQSLDQGLQFLIQYYNGEERAKGNILERFSAQQFPDLHSELNLSSLELGDSALYFCASSASGGGQETQYFGPGTRLLVL.